This T cell receptor (beta chain) was found in a study of T cells after yellow fever vaccination. TCRdb re-called the 5' RACE reads with MiXCR, one entry per CDR3 protein. The sample yields some 560,000 distinct CDR3 sequences, roughly 17% seen once. The source is a man younger than 35 who received the YFV17D yellow fever vaccine. The sequencing used PBMCs, collected around 5 days after the first yellow fever vaccination.

This CDR3 reads CAISGFRDPSTDTQYF. In nucleotides, the CDR3 is TGTGCCATCAGTGGTTTCAGGGACCCTAGCACAGATACGCAGTATTTT. V usage is TRBV10-3 and J usage is TRBJ2-3; either TRBD1 or TRBD2 may fit D (5 bases each). The ends were cut back, 4 bases at V and 0 bases at J, with 14 bases in the middle. CDR1 and CDR2 (germline): ENHRY, SYGVKD. The CDR3 is made up of 16 amino acids.